This T cell receptor (beta chain) appears in the sequencing data of a study of T cells in Graves' hyperthyroidism and ophthalmopathy. Regarding the study as a whole: Ophthalmopathy onset followed model prediction by a median approximately 7 months.

Details on this clonotype: Its antigen is unidentified.

CDR1 and CDR2 (germline): MNHEY, SVGEGT. The CDR3 is made up of 14 amino acids. V lost 5 bases and J 4 bases, leaving 12 bases between the germline ends. What was amplified from RNA transcripts were TCR beta CDR3 regions. First-round RT-PCR targeting the TCR CDR3 was performed with the HTBI primer set. A single record per CDR3 protein comes from TCRdb applying MiXCR to the multiplex PCR reads. The repertoire holds about 640,000 distinct CDR3 sequences, with roughly 20% as singletons. The sample comprised blood. This clonotype was sampled from a man in his thirties or forties with Graves' ophthalmopathy. The rearrangement uses TRBV6-2 or TRBV6-3 and TRBJ2-1, with D hard to call. The CDR3 here is CASSRTPAYNEQFF. Written as DNA, the CDR3 is TGTGCCAGCAGTAGAACCCCAGCTTACAATGAGCAGTTCTTC.